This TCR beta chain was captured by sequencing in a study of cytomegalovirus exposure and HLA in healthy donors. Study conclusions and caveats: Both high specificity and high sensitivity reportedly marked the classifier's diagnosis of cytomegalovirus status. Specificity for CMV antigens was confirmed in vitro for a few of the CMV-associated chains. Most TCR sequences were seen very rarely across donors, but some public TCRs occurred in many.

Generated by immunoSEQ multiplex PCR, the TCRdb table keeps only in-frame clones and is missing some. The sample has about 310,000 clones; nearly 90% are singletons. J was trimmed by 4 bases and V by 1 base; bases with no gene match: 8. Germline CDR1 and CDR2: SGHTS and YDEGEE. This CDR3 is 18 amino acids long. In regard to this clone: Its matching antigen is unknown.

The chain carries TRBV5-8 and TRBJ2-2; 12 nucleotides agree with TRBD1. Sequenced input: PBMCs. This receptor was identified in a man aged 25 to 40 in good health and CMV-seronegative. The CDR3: CASSLPQMGQGATGELFF. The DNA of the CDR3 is TGTGCCAGCAGCTTGCCCCAGATGGGACAGGGGGCCACCGGGGAGCTGTTTTTT.